This TCR beta chain is from a study of blood T cell repertoires in COVID-19. Study details: Specimens from acute and convalescent COVID-19 originated in the United States, Italy and Spain. T cells, B-cell-depleted T cells, or PBMCs provided the cDNA or gDNA that served as material.

Looked up from germline, CDR1 is LGHDT and CDR2 is YNNKEL (reference sequence). The CDR3 consists of 16 residues. The germline V and J ends were trimmed by 4 bases and 0 bases, with 13 bases remaining between them. It was during active infection that Seattle patients were enrolled and then longitudinally followed. Clones were read by immunoSEQ multiplex PCR, and TCRdb kept only the in-frame ones, dropping some. The sample consists of under 200,000 clones, 86% of them appearing once. This receptor was taken from a woman aged 60-75 years with COVID-19, enrolled during active disease. Sequences were obtained from peripheral blood. This chain uses TRBV3-1 (or the pseudogene TRBV3-2) with TRBJ1-3, with D possibly being TRBD1 (6 bases). CDR3 DNA sequence: TGTGCCAGCAGCCTAAGGGGGGGAGTCTCTGGAAACACCATATATTTT. Translated, it gives CASSLRGGVSGNTIYF.